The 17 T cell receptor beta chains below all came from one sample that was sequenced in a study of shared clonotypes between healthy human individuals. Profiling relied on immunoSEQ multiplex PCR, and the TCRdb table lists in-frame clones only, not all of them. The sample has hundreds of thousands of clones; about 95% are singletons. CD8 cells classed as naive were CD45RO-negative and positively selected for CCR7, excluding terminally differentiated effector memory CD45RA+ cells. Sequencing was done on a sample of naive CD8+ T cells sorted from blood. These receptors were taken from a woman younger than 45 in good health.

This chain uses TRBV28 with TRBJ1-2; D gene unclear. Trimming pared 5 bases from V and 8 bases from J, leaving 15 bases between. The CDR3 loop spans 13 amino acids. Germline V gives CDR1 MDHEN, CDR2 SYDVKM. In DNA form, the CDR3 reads TGTGCCAGCAGTACTTCAGGAACCCCAGGCTACACCTTC. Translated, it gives CASSTSGTPGYTF.

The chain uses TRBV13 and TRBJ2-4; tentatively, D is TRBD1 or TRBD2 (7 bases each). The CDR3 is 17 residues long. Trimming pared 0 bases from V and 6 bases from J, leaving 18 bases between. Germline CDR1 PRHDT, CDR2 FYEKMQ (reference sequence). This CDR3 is CASSLGQGGGPGNIQYF. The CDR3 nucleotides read TGTGCCAGCAGCTTAGGTCAGGGGGGAGGGCCCGGAAACATTCAGTACTTC.

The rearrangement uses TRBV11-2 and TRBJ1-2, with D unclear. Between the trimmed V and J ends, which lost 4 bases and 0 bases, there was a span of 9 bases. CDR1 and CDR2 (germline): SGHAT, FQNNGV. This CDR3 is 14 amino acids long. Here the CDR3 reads CASSYGGANYGYTF. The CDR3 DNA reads TGTGCCAGCAGCTACGGTGGGGCTAACTATGGCTACACCTTC.

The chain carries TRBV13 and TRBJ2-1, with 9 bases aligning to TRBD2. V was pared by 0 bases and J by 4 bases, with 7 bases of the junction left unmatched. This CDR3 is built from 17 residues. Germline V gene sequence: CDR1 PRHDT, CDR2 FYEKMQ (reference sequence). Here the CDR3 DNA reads TGTGCCAGCAGCTTAGGAAGGAGGACTAGCGCTTACAATGAGCAGTTCTTC. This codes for CASSLGRRTSAYNEQFF.

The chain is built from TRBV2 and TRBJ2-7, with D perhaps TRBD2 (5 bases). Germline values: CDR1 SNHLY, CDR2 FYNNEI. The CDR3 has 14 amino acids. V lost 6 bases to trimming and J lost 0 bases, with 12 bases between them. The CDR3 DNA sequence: TGTGCCAGCAGCGGACTTCCCTCCTCCTACGAGCAGTACTTC. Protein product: CASSGLPSSYEQYF. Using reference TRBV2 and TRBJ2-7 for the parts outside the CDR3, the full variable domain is EPEVTQTPSHQVTQMGQEVILRCVPISNHLYFYWYRQILGQKVEFLVSFYNNEISEKSEIFDDQFSVERPDGSNFTLKIRSTKLEDSAMYFCASSGLPSSYEQYFGPGTRLTVT.

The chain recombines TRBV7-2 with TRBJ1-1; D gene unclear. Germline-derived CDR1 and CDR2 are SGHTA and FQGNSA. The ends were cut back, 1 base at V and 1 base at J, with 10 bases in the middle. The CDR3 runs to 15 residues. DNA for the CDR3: TGTGCCAGCAGCTTAGGGGGTAGGAGGAACACTGAAGCTTTCTTT. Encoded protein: CASSLGGRRNTEAFF.

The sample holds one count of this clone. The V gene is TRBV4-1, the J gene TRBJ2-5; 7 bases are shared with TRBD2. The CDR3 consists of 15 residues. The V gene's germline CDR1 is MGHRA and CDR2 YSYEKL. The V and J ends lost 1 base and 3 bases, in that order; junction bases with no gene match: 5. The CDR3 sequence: CASSQGGLGEETQYF. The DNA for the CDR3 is TGCGCCAGCAGCCAAGGTGGACTAGGAGAAGAGACCCAGTACTTC.

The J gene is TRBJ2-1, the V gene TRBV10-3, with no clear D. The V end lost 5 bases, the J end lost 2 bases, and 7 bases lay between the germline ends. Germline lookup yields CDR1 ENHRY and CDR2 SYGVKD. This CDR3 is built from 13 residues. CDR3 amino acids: CAISLETYNEQFF. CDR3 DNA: TGTGCCATCAGTCTAGAAACCTACAATGAGCAGTTCTTC.

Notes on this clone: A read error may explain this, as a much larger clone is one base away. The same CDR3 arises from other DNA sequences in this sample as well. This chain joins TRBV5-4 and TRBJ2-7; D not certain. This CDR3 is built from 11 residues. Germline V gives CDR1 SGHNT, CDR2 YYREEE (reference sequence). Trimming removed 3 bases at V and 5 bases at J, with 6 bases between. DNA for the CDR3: TGTGCCAGCAGCTCGGTAGACGAGCAGTACTTC. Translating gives CASSSVDEQYF.

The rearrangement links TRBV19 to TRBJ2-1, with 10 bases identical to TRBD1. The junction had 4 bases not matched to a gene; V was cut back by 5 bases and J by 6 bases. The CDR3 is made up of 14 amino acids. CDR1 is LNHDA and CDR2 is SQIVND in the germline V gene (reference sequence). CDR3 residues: CASSQDRGLNEQFF. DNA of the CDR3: TGTGCCAGTAGTCAAGACAGGGGGCTCAATGAGCAGTTCTTC.

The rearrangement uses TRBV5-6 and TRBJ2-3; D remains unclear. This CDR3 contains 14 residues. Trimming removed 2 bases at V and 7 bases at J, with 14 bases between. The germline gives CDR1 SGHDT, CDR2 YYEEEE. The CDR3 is CASSFGLSPHTQYF. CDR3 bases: TGTGCCAGCAGCTTTGGCCTCTCCCCCCATACGCAGTATTTT. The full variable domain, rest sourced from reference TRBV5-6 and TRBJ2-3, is DAGVTQSPTHLIKTRGQQVTLRCSPKSGHDTVSWYQQALGQGPQFIFQYYEEEERQRGNFPDRFSGHQFPNYSSELNVNALLLGDSALYLCASSFGLSPHTQYFGPGTRLTVL.

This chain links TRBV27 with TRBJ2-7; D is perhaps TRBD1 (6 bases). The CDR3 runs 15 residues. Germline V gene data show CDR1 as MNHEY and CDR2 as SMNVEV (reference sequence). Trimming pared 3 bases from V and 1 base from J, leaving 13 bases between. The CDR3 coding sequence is TGTGCCAGCAGTTTCGGCAGGGGACGGTCCTACGAGCAGTACTTC. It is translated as CASSFGRGRSYEQYF.

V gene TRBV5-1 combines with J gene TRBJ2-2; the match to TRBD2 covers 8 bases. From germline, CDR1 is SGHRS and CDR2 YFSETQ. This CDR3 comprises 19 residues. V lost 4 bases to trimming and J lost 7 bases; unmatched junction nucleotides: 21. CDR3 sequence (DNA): TGCGCCAGCAGCCCGGAAATGGACTGGCTAGCGGGTTTTGTCGGGGAGCTGTTTTTT. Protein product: CASSPEMDWLAGFVGELFF.

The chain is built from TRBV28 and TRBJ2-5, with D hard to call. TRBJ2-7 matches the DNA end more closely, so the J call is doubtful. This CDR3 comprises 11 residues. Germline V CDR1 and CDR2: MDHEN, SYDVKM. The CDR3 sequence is CASSLKYEQYF. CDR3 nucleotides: TGTGCCAGCAGTTTGAAGTACGAGCAGTACTTC.

Written as DNA, the CDR3 is TGTGCCAGCAGTTTTACCCCTGGCGAGCAGTACTTC. The encoded protein is CASSFTPGEQYF. The genes are TRBV27 and TRBJ2-7; D gene uncertain. Per germline, CDR1 MNHEY and CDR2 SMNVEV (reference sequence). The CDR3 runs to 12 residues. With 3 bases removed from V and 6 bases from J, the gap between germline ends came to 9 bases.

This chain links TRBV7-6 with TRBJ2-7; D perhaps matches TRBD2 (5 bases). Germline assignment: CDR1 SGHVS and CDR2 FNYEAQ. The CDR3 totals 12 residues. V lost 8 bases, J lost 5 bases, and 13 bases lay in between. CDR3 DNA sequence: TGTGCCAGCGGGCTCCTCGGGGACGAGCAGTACTTC. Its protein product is CASGLLGDEQYF.

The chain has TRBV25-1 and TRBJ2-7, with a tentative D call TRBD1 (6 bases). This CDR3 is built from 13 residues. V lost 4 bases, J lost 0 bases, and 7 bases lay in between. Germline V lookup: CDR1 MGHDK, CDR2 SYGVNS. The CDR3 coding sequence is TGTGCCAGCAGTGCGACAGGCTCCTACGAGCAGTACTTC. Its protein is CASSATGSYEQYF.